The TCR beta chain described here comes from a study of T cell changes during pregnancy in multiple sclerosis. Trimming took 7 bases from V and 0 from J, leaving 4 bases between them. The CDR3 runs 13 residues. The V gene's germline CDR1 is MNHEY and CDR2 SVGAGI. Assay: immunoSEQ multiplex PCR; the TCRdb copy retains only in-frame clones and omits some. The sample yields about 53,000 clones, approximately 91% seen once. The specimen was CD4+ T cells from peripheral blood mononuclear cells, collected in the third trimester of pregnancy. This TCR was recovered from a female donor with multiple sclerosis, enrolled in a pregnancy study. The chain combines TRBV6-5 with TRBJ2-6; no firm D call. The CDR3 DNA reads TGTGCCAGCACCATCTCTGGGGCCAACGTCCTGACTTTC. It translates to CASTISGANVLTF.